One and the same sample provided the 5 T cell receptor beta chains below, sequenced in a study of blood T cells in healthy people across ages. A second PCR, run for roughly 7 to 11 cycles, used a sample-barcoded 5' primer plus a J-beta primer mix. TCRdb analysed the 5' RACE reads with MiXCR anew, one entry per CDR3 protein. The repertoire holds some 1.5 million distinct CDR3 sequences, 25% to 30% seen once, with around 7.7% in the top ten. Sequences were obtained from blood. The origin of the receptors is a woman in her thirties in good health.

Note on this clonotype: With a much larger clone just one base away, this may be a read error. The chain combines TRBV9 with TRBJ2-1; D is uncertain. The end of the DNA aligns better with TRBJ2-7, so the J call may be wrong. The CDR3 runs 13 residues. Per the germline V gene, CDR1 is SGDLS and CDR2 is YYNGEE. This chain's CDR3 is CASSVRSDNEQYF. CDR3 DNA sequence: TGTGCCAGCAGCGTACGCAGCGACAATGAGCAGTACTTC.

This clonotype was seen a handful of times. The chain recombines TRBV7-6 with TRBJ1-5; D unresolved. The CDR3 is made up of 14 amino acids. V was cut by 3 bases and J by 7 bases, with 13 bases left in between. Germline V gene lookup returns CDR1 SGHVS and CDR2 FNYEAQ. The DNA of the CDR3 is TGTGCCAGCAGCTTTAGCTTGACTGGGCAGCCCCAGCATTTT. This gives the protein CASSFSLTGQPQHF.

V and J are TRBV29-1 and TRBJ1-1; D unclear. The CDR3 has 12 amino acids. Per germline, CDR1 SQVTM and CDR2 ANQGSEA. Trimming removed 7 bases at V and 1 base at J, with 10 bases between. CDR3 loop: CSAKLWNTEAFF. DNA of the CDR3: TGCAGCGCTAAGCTCTGGAACACTGAAGCTTTCTTT.

To note about this clonotype: Just one base apart from a much larger clone, this may be a read error. This chain joins TRBV7-6 and TRBJ1-2; D uncertain. V dropped 5 bases and J dropped 7 bases, with 17 bases sitting between them. The germline CDR1 and CDR2 sequences are SGHVS and FNYEAQ. The CDR3 totals 14 residues. The CDR3: CASSPSTLRCGYTF. The CDR3, as DNA: TGTGCCAGCAGCCCTAGCACACTTCGCTGTGGCTACACCTTC.

The gene calls are TRBV7-2 and TRBJ2-2, with TRBD2 identical over 7 bases. CDR3 length: 16 amino acids. The V gene end was trimmed by 5 bases and the J gene end by 7 bases; junction bases not matched to a gene: 13. Per germline, CDR1 SGHTA and CDR2 FQGNSA. This CDR3 reads CASSPRRAGNIGELFF. CDR3 nucleotides: TGTGCCAGCAGCCCCCGAAGAGCGGGAAATATCGGGGAGCTGTTTTTT.